This T cell receptor (beta chain) originates from a study of beta chain features in type 1 diabetes. Expressed TCRB transcripts were sequenced, since all the RNA that had been isolated was reverse transcribed. Generated by immunoSEQ multiplex PCR, the TCRdb table keeps only in-frame clones and is missing some. The repertoire holds 330,000 or so clones, with about 18% as singletons. This clone has only a few counts. The germline CDR1 and CDR2 sequences are GTSNPN and SVGIG (reference sequence). The CDR3 runs 16 residues. Unmatched junction bases numbered 16, after V lost 5 bases and J lost 6 bases. Sequenced material: naive CD4+ T cells from blood. The chain uses TRBV30 and TRBJ2-1, with TRBD2 matching 7 bases. The sequence came from a woman aged 18-29 years in good health. The CDR3 loop is CAWSDRRLAPANEQFF. The DNA of the CDR3 is TGTGCCTGGTCCGACCGGAGACTAGCCCCCGCCAATGAGCAGTTCTTC. Drawing the rest from reference TRBV30 and TRBJ2-1, the complete variable domain is SQTIHQWPATLVQPVGSPLSLECTVEGTSNPNLYWYRQAAGRGLQLLFYSVGIGQISSEVPQNLSASRPQDRQFILSSKKLLLSDSGFYLCAWSDRRLAPANEQFFGPGTRLTVL.